This T cell receptor beta chain was found in a study of glioma-infiltrating T cells. Broader study findings: Only very few CDR3 sequences appeared in both tissue and blood. Signature shared blood CDR3 motifs were enriched in low-divergence and depleted in high-divergence patients.

TCR alpha and beta CDR3 regions were amplified from RNA using iRepertoire nested multiplex PCR. Input was roughly 95-400 ng of tissue mRNA or PBMC total RNA. TCRdb re-called the multiplex PCR reads with MiXCR, one entry per CDR3 protein. The data hold around 350,000 distinct CDR3 sequences, with roughly two fifths observed a single time. This clonotype was recorded at least ten times. What it recognizes is unknown. The V end was cut by 1 base, the J end by 1 base, with 8 bases between. Germline assignment: CDR1 MNHEY and CDR2 SVGEGT. The CDR3 is 14 amino acids. The chain is built from TRBV6-2 or TRBV6-3 and TRBJ2-7; D gene unclear. Sequences were obtained from glioma tissue, nonneoplastic brain tissue, or PBMCs (not recorded which). This sequence originates from a human donor with low-grade glioma or glioblastoma, undergoing nonglioma brain surgery, or in good health (not recorded which). Written as DNA, the CDR3 is TGTGCCAGCAGTTACTTGGCGTCATCCTACGAGCAGTACTTC. Protein sequence: CASSYLASSYEQYF.